These 18 T cell receptor beta chains came from one sample sequenced in a study of monozygotic twins with inflammatory bowel disease. TCRdb reanalyzed the 5' RACE reads, giving one entry per CDR3 protein sequence and no DNA. In total, the table holds around 450,000 distinct CDR3 sequences. The sequencing input was blood. The origin of the receptors is a human donor with ulcerative colitis or Crohn's disease, or a healthy co-twin of an affected twin (not recorded which).

J is TRBJ2-7 and V is TRBV7-9. CDR1 is SEHNR and CDR2 is FQNEAQ in the germline V gene (reference sequence). This CDR3 contains 13 residues. The CDR3: CASSPNGPIEQYF.

The chain carries TRBV6-5 and TRBJ2-3; as DNA is missing, the TRBD2 call by TCRdb cannot be tested. The germline CDR1 and CDR2 sequences are MNHEY and SVGAGI. The CDR3 contains 17 residues. CDR3 residues: CASSYSFLAGGGDTQYF.

The V and J genes are TRBV6-5 and TRBJ2-7. The CDR3 covers 11 residues. CDR1 and CDR2 (germline): MNHEY, SVGAGI. This CDR3 reads CASSYNYEQYF.

V is TRBV28 and J is TRBJ2-7; TCRdb's assignment of TRBD1 cannot be checked, as there is no DNA. This CDR3 has 15 residues. Per the germline V gene, CDR1 is MDHEN and CDR2 is SYDVKM. CDR3: CASSLSGGAGYEQYF.

The gene calls are TRBV6-5 and TRBJ1-5; TCRdb proposes TRBD1, but this gene call is untestable without DNA. CDR3 size: 15 residues. Germline V lookup: CDR1 MNHEY, CDR2 SVGAGI. The CDR3 here is CASSYSSAPNQPQHF.

The chain carries TRBV7-2 and TRBJ2-1; TCRdb selects TRBD2, and the lack of DNA leaves this call unchecked. Germline V gene lookup returns CDR1 SGHTA and CDR2 FQGNSA. This CDR3 spans 15 amino acids. The CDR3 protein is CASSWGLAGGNEQFF.

The chain combines TRBV18 with TRBJ2-7; the D call of TRBD2 rests on TCRdb alone, since no DNA is present to check it. The CDR3 sequence is 14 residues long. The germline gives CDR1 KGHSH, CDR2 LQKENI. CDR3 region: CASSPRTLSYEQYF.

The rearrangement joins TRBV2 to TRBJ2-7; TCRdb names TRBD1, which stays unverified in the absence of DNA. Germline V gene data show CDR1 as SNHLY and CDR2 as FYNNEI. The CDR3 length is 15 residues. The CDR3 sequence is CASTDTGSPPYEQYF.

The chain has TRBV5-1 and TRBJ2-1. The germline V gene encodes CDR1 SGHRS and CDR2 YFSETQ. There are 13 residues in the CDR3. The chain's CDR3 is CASSLEINNEQFF.

The genes are TRBV7-9 and TRBJ1-2. CDR1 SEHNR and CDR2 FQNEAQ come from the germline V gene (reference sequence). The CDR3 length is 14 residues. This CDR3 is CASSPIGSNYGYTF.

This chain links TRBV20-1 with TRBJ1-3. Germline assignment: CDR1 DFQATT and CDR2 SNEGSKA (reference sequence). CDR3 size: 16 residues. CDR3: CSARDQRAPSGNTIYF.

The V call is TRBV24-1, the J call TRBJ2-1. The CDR3 loop spans 14 amino acids. Germline V lookup: CDR1 KGHDR, CDR2 SFDVKD. The CDR3 sequence is CATRDRGSYNEQFF.

The CDR3 loop is CSASPTSYEQYF. The genes are TRBV20-1 and TRBJ2-7. Germline V CDR1 and CDR2: DFQATT, SNEGSKA (reference sequence). CDR3 length: 12 amino acids.

The rearrangement uses TRBV29-1 and TRBJ1-1. Germline CDR1 reads SQVTM; CDR2 reads ANQGSEA. The CDR3 sequence is 12 residues long. The CDR3 sequence: CSVDRVGTEAFF.

The chain joins TRBV19 to TRBJ2-1. CDR3 length equals 11 residues. Germline loops: CDR1 LNHDA, CDR2 SQIVND (reference sequence). CDR3: CASSILGEQFF.

The chain is built from TRBV29-1 and TRBJ2-5; TCRdb's D call of TRBD2 is untestable without DNA. The V gene's germline CDR1 is SQVTM and CDR2 ANQGSEA. The CDR3 consists of 14 residues. The CDR3 protein is CSVPAGGQAETQYF.

The rearrangement uses TRBV7-2 and TRBJ1-6; TCRdb indicates TRBD1, and absent DNA this call remains unverified. This CDR3 region has 17 residues. The germline V gene encodes CDR1 SGHTA and CDR2 FQGNSA. CDR3: CASSLGRDNSYNSPLHF.

The V gene is TRBV11-2, the J gene TRBJ2-1; no DNA is available, so the TRBD1 call from TCRdb remains unchecked. The V gene's germline CDR1 is SGHAT and CDR2 FQNNGV. This CDR3 is built from 15 residues. CDR3 residues: CASSQRTGLGNEQFF.